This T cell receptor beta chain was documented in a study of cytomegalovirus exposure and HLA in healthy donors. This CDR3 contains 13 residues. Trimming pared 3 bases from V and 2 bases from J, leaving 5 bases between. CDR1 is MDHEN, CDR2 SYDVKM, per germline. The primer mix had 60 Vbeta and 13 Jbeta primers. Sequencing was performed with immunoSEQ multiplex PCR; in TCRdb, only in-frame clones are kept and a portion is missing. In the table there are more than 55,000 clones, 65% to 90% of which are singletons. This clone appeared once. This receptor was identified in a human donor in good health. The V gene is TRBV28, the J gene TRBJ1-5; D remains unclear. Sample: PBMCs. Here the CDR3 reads CASSFVGNQPQHF. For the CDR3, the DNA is TGTGCCAGCAGTTTCGTTGGCAATCAGCCCCAGCATTTT.